Sequencing of this T cell receptor (beta chain) was carried out in a study of blood T cells in healthy people across ages. For the second PCR, which ran for roughly 6 to 11 cycles, a sample-barcoded 5' primer and a J-beta primer mix were used. One entry per CDR3 protein results from TCRdb running MiXCR on the 5' RACE reads. The data hold hundreds of thousands of distinct CDR3 sequences, with around 46% observed a single time. Trimming removed 3 bases from V and 0 bases from J; junction bases left unmatched: 10. The CDR3 length is 17 residues. CDR1 SGHDN and CDR2 FVKESK come from the germline V gene. Per individual sample, total RNA of at least 6 micrograms was extracted.

The clonotype originates from a man aged 30 to 39 in good health. The chain carries TRBV14 and TRBJ1-1, with 7 nucleotides matching TRBD1. Sample: blood. CDR3 residues: CASSQPGTAHMNTEAFF. The CDR3, as DNA: TGTGCCAGCAGCCAGCCCGGGACAGCTCACATGAACACTGAAGCTTTCTTT.